This T cell receptor beta chain was documented in a study of blood T cell repertoires in COVID-19. Study summary: Sites across the United States, Italy and Spain contributed samples from acute and convalescent COVID-19.

The V end lost 4 bases, the J end lost 2 bases, and 8 bases lay between the germline ends. The germline CDR1 and CDR2 sequences are LNHDA and SQIVND (reference sequence). The CDR3 is made up of 13 amino acids. Some clones are missing from TCRdb's copy, which holds only in-frame ones; the method was immunoSEQ multiplex PCR. The sample records about 140,000 clones, more than 75% being singletons. This clone was found a few times. Sequenced: peripheral blood. The source of this sequence is a human donor with acute or convalescent COVID-19. The donor label of this sample is uncertain. V is TRBV19 and J is TRBJ2-5, with D unclear. This chain's CDR3 is CASSRAEQETQYF. As DNA, the CDR3 is TGTGCCAGTAGTAGGGCAGAACAAGAGACCCAGTACTTC.